Below, 4 T cell receptor beta chains from the same sample are listed, as sequenced in a study of Ad26.COV2.S vaccination and SARS-CoV-2 variants. The method was immunoSEQ multiplex PCR; TCRdb's version includes in-frame clones alone and lacks a portion of them. The sample holds 250,000 to 300,000 clones; around 87% are singletons and the top ten take more than 2.5%. Indicated treatment: over 15 received Ad26.COV2.S at low or high dose, single or two shots; five or six received placebo; per-sample allocation not given. Sampling happened 63 days after the first vaccine or placebo injection. The sample in question was peripheral blood, obtained in a trial of Ad26.COV2.S vaccine versus placebo. The source is a person between 18 and 65 years old who received the Ad26.COV2.S COVID-19 vaccine or a placebo.

This CDR3 reads CTIQLTSGKGPSYEQYF. In DNA form, the CDR3 reads TGCACCATCCAGCTAACTAGCGGAAAAGGTCCCTCCTACGAGCAGTACTTC. The chain employs TRBV1 and TRBJ2-7; the D call TRBD2 from the table was never checked on the DNA. TRBV1 is a recognized pseudogene. The CDR3 has 17 residues.

The gene calls are TRBV3-1 (or the pseudogene TRBV3-2) and TRBJ1-4, with a tentative D call TRBD1 (5 bases). The V gene's germline CDR1 is LGHDT and CDR2 YNNKEL (reference sequence). V was pared by 3 bases and J by 8 bases, with 13 bases between. The CDR3 loop spans 14 amino acids. CDR3 region: CASSHPTEGEKLFF. The CDR3 DNA reads as TGTGCCAGCAGCCACCCGACAGAGGGCGAAAAACTGTTTTTT.

The chain is built from TRBV5-4 and TRBJ1-2; 12 bases line up with TRBD1. The CDR3 runs to 15 residues. Trimming at V came to 7 bases and at J to 5 bases, leaving 9 bases not matched to a gene. Germline CDR1 is SGHNT and CDR2 is YYREEE (reference sequence). CDR3 sequence reads: CASGTGGFGLYGYTF. In DNA form, the CDR3 reads TGTGCCAGCGGGACAGGGGGCTTCGGCCTGTATGGCTACACCTTC.

The V call is TRBV24-1, the J call TRBJ2-7, with D possibly being TRBD1 (5 bases). The V end was cut by 4 bases, the J end by 0 bases, with 9 bases between. The CDR3 is 14 amino acids. Per the germline V gene, CDR1 is KGHDR and CDR2 is SFDVKD. The CDR3 spells CATSEAGCSYEQYF. In DNA form, the CDR3 reads TGTGCCACCAGTGAGGCAGGGTGCTCCTACGAGCAGTACTTC.